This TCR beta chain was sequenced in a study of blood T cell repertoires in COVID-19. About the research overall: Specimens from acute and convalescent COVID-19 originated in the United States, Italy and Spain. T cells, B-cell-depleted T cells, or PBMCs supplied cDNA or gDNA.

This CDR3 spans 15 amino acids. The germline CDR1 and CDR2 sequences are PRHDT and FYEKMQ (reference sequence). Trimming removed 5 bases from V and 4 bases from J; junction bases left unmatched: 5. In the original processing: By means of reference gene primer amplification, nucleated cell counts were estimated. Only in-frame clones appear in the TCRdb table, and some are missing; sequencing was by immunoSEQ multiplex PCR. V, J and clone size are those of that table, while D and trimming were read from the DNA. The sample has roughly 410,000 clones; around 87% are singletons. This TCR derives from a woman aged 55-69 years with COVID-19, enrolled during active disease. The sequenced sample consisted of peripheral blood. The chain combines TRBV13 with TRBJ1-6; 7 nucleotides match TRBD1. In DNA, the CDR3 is TGTGCCAGCAGCAAAACAGGGGCTTATAATTCACCCCTCCACTTT. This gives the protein CASSKTGAYNSPLHF.